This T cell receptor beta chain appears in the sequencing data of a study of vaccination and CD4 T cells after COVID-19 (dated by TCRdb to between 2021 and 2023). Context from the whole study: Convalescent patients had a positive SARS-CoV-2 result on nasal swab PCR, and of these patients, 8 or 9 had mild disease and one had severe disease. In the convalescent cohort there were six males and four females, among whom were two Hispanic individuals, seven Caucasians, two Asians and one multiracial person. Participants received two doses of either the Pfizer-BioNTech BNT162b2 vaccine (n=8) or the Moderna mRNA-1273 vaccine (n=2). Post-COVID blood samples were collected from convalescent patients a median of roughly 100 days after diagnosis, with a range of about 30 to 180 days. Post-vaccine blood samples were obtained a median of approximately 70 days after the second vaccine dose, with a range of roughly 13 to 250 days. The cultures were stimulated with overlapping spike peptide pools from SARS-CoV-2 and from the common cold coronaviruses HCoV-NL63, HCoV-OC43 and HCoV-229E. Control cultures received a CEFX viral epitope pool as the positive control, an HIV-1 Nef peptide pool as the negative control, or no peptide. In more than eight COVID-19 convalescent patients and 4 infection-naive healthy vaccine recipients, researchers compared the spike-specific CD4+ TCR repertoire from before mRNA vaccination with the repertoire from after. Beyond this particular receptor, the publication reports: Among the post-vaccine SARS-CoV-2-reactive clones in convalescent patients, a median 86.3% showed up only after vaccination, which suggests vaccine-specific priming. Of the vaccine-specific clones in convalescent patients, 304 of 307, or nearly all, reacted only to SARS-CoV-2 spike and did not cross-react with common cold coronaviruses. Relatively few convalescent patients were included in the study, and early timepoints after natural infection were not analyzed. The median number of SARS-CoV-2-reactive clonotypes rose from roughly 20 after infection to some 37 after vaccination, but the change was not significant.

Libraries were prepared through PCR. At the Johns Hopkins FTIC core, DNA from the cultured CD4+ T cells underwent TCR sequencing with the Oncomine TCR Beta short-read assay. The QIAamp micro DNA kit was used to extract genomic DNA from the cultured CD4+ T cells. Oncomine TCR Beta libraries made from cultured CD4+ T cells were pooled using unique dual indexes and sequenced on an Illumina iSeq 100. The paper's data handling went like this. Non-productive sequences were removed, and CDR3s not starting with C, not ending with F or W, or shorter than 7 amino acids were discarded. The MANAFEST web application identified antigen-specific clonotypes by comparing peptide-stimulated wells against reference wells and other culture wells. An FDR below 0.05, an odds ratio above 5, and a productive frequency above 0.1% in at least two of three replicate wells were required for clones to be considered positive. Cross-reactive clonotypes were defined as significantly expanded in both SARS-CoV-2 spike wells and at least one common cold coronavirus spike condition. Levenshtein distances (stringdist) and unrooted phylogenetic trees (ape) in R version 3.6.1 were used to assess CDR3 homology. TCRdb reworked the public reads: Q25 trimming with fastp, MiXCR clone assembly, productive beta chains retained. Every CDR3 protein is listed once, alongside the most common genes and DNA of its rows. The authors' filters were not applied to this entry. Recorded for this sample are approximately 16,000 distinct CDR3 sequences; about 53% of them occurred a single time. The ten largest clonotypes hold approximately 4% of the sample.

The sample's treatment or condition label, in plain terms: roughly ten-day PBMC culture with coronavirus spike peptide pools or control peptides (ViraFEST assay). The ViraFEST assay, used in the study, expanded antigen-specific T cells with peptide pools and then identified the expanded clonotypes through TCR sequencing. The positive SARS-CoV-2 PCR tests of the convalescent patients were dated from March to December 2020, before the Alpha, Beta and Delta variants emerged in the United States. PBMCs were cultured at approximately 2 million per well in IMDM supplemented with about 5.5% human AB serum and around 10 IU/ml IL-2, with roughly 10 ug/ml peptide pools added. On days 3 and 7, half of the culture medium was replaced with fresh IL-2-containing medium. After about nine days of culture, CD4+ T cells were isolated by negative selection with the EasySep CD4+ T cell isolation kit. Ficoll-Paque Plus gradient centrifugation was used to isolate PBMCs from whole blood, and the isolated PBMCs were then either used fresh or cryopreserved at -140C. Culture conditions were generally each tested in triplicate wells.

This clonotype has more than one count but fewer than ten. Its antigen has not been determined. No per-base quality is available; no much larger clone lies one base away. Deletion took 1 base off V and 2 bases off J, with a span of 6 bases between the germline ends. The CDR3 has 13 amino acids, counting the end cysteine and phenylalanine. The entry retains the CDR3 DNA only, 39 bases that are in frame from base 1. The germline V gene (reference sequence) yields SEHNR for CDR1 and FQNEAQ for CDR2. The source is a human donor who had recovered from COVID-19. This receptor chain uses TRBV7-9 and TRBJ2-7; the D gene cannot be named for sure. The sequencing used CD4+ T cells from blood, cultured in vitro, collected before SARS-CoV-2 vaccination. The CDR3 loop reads CASSLDAAYEQYF. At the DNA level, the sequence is TGTGCCAGCAGCTTAGACGCTGCCTACGAGCAGTACTTC. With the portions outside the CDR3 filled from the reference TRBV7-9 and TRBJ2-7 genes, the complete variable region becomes DTGVSQNPRHKITKRGQNVTFRCDPISEHNRLYWYRQTLGQGPEFLTYFQNEAQLEKSRLLSDRFSAERPKGSFSTLEIQRTEQGDSAMYLCASSLDAAYEQYFGPGTRLTVT.